The text below deals with one T cell receptor (beta chain). This receptor's antigen is unknown. No much larger clonotype is one base removed from it; base qualities were not supplied. V loses 5 bases, J loses 6 bases, and the germline ends lie 11 bases apart. CDR1 and CDR2 were assigned from the germline V gene (reference sequence) as DFQATT and SNEGSKA. Measured from the cysteine to the phenylalanine, the CDR3 is 11 residues long. This entry keeps only the CDR3 DNA: 33 bases, framed from base 1. The record originates from a study of T cell changes during pregnancy in multiple sclerosis (dated 2019 in TCRdb). Background on the whole study: Changes in the T cell repertoire over the course of pregnancy were examined in this study in women with multiple sclerosis.

The method was the immunoSEQ multiplex PCR assay. The source is immuneACCESS, and TCRdb retained only in-frame sequences with V and J called. Part of the clones is not carried over; for the studies checked, unresolved V genes explain less than half of this, and the remainder is unexplained. Recorded for this sample are roughly 49,000 clones; 80% to 95% of them occurred a single time. Clones ranked in the top ten supply 0.25% to 0.3% of the sample. The sequenced sample was CD4+ T cells from peripheral blood mononuclear cells, obtained in the second trimester of pregnancy. This TCR derives from a female donor with multiple sclerosis, enrolled in a pregnancy study. The chain joins TRBV20-1 to TRBJ2-7; no D gene is confidently identified. DNA sequence: TGCAGTGCTCGCAGGTTATCCGAGCAGTACTTC. Translated, it gives CSARRLSEQYF.